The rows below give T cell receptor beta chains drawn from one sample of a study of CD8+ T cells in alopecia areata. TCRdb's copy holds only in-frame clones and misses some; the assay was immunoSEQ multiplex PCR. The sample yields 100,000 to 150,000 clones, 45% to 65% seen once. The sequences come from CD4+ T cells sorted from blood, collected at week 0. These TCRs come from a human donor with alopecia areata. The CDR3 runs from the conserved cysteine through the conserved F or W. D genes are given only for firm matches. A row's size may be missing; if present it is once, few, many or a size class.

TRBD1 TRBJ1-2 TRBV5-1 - TGCGCCAGCAGCGTCGCCGACAGGGGACGAGGCTACACCTTC CASSVADRGRGYTF
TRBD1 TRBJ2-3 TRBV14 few TGTGCCAGCAGCCGCGCCGGGACAGCCAACACAGATACGCAGTATTTT CASSRAGTANTDTQYF
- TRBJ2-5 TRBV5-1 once TGCGCCAGCAGCTTGGGCCAGGGACGGGAGACCCAGTACTTC CASSLGQGRETQYF
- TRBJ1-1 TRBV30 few TGTGCCTGGAGTAGGGAACACAGAAACACTGAAGCTTTCTTT CAWSREHRNTEAFF
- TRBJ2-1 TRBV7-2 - TGTGCCAGCGGGGGAGCTCGGGGCACTGAGCAGTTCTTC CASGGARGTEQFF
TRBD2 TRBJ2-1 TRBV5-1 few TGCGCCAGCAGCGCGGGGGGCCCATACAATGAGCAGTTCTTC CASSAGGPYNEQFF
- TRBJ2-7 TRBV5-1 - TGCGCCAGCAGCTCCCCAGGACGGACCTACGAGCAGTACTTC CASSSPGRTYEQYF
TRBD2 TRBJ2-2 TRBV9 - TGTGCCAGCAGCGTAGAACTAGCGGGGCTCACCGGGGAGCTGTTTTTT CASSVELAGLTGELFF
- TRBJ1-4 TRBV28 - TGTGCCAGCAGTCTGAGGTTTGAAAAACTGTTTTTT CASSLRFEKLFF
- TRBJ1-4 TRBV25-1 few TGTGCCAGCAGTCCACGGCCAGGCCTTAATGAAAAACTGTTTTTT CASSPRPGLNEKLFF
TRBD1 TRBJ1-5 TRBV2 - TGTGCCAGCGGTACCCAACAGGGGAGTCCTGCGTACAATCAGCCCCAGCATTTT CASGTQQGSPAYNQPQHF
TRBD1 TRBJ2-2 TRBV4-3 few TGCGCCAGCAGCCAAGAGGACAGGTCCACCGGGGAGCTGTTTTTT CASSQEDRSTGELFF
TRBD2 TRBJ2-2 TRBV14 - TGTGCCAGCAGCCAACAGCGTCTAGCGGGGATCACCGGGGAGCTGTTTTTT CASSQQRLAGITGELFF
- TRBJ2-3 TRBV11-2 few TGTGCCAGCAGCTTAGATCCGGCGGGCACAGATACGCAGTATTTT CASSLDPAGTDTQYF
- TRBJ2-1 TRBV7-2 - TGTGCCAGCAGCTTGGACGGTATGAGTGGTGAGCAGTTCTTC CASSLDGMSGEQFF
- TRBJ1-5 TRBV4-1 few TGCGCCAGCAGTCCCAGACAGAATAGCAATCAGCCCCAGCATTTT CASSPRQNSNQPQHF
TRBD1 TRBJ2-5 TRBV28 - TGTGCCACCCGAACCGGGACAGGGTATGAGACCCAGTACTTC CATRTGTGYETQYF
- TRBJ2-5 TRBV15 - TGTGCCACCAGTAGAAGCCAAGAGACCCAGTACTTC CATSRSQETQYF
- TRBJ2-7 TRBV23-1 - TGCGCCAGCAGACCTGAGGATTTGGGAGCGGCCTACGAGCAGTACTTC CASRPEDLGAAYEQYF
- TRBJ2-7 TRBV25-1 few TGTGCCAGCAGTGAATCCTCAAGCCACGAGCAGTACTTC CASSESSSHEQYF
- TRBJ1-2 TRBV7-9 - TGTGCCAGCAGCTTGAGGTCGTCAGGGATCAAGGGTATGCTCTATGGCTACACCTTC CASSLRSSGIKGMLYGYTF
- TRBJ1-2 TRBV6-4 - TGTGCCAGCAGCGAACAGGGATTTGGCTATGGCTACACCTTC CASSEQGFGYGYTF